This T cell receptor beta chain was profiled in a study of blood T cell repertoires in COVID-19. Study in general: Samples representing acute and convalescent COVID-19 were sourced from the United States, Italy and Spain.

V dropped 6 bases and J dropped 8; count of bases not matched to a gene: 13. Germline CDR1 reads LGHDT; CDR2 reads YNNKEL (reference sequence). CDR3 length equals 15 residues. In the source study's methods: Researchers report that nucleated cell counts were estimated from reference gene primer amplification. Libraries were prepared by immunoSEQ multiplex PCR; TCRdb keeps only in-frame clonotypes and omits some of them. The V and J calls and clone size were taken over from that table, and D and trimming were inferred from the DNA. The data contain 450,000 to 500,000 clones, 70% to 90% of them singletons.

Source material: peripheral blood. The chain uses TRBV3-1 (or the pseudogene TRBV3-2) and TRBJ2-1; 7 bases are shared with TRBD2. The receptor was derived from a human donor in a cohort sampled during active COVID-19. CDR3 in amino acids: CASRRRLAGRDEQFF. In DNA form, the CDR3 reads TGTGCCAGCAGGCGCAGACTAGCAGGTCGAGATGAGCAGTTCTTC.